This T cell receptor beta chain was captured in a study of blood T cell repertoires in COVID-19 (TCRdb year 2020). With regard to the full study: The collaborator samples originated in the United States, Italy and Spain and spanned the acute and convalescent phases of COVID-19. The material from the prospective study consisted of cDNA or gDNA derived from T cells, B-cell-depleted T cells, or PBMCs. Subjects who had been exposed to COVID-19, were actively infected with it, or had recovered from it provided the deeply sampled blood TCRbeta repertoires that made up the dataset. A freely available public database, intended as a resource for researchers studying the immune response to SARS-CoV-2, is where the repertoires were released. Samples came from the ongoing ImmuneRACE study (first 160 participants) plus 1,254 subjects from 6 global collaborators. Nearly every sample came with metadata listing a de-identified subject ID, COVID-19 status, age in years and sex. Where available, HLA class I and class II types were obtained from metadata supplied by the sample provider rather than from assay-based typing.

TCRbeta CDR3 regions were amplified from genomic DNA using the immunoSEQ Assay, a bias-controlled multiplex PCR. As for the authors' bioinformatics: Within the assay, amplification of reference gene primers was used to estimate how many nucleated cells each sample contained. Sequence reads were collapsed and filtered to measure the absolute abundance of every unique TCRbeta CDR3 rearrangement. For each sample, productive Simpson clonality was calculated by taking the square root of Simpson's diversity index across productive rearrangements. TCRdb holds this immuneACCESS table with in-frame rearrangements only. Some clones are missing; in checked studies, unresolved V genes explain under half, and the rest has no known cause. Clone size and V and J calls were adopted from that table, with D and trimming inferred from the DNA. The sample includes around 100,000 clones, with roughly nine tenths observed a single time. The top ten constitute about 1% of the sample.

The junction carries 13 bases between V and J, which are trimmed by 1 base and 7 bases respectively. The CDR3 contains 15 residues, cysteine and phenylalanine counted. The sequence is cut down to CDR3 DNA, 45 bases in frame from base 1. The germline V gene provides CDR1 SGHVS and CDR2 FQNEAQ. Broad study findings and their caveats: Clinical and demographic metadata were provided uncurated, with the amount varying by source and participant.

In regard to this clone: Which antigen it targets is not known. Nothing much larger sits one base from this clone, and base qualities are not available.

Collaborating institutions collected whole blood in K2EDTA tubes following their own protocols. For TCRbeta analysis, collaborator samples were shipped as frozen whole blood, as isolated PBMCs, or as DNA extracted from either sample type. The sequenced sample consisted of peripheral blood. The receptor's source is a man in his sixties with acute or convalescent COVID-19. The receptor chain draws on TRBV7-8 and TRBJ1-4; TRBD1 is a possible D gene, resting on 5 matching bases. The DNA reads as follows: TGTGCCAGCAGCTTAGATAGGGGAAAAAGTGAAAAACTGTTTTTT. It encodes CASSLDRGKSEKLFF.